This T cell receptor (beta chain) was sequenced in a study of CD8 T cells in ankylosing spondylitis. Germline values: CDR1 MNHNS, CDR2 SASEGT. The CDR3 runs to 14 residues. V trimming: 3 bases; J trimming: 4 bases; junction bases outside the gene matches: 2. General observations from the study: Relatively scarce in peripheral blood, disease-linked clones were CD8+. Reported data indicate significant enrichment of disease-linked clones within matched ankylosing spondylitis synovial fluid. A TCR beta motif of eight highly homologous variants appeared characteristic of ankylosing spondylitis blood. A subset of motif variants has previously been described in the synovial fluid and blood of reactive arthritis.

Each CDR3 protein is one row after TCRdb ran MiXCR on the 5' RACE reads. This sample has approximately 440,000 distinct CDR3 sequences, with over 15% found just once. This clonotype was detected a few times. Antigen specificity is unknown. The J gene is TRBJ1-4, the V gene TRBV6-1, with 7 nucleotides matching TRBD1. The sequencing input was blood, either unsorted or a sorted T cell fraction (not recorded which). This clonotype was sampled from a male donor with ankylosing spondylitis. This chain's CDR3 is CASSEDRNNEKLFF. The CDR3 bases are TGTGCCAGCAGTGAGGACAGGAATAATGAAAAACTGTTTTTT.